This TCR beta chain was sequenced for a study of T cells in narcolepsy. Turning to the study itself: Healthy controls were enrolled alongside patients with narcolepsy type 1 or type 2. Study-level points and caveats: No autoreactive T cell clone sequences appeared in some memory CD4+ repertoires. Autoreactive HCRT-specific and TRIB2-specific clonotypes were marked in same-patient CSF-versus-blood CD4+ comparisons.

This clone was counted a single time. Antigen specificity is unknown. The CDR3 spans 15 residues. The V end was cut by 6 bases, the J end by 3 bases, with 17 bases between. From germline, CDR1 is MDHEN and CDR2 SYDVKM. Some clones are missing from TCRdb's copy, which holds only in-frame ones; the method was immunoSEQ multiplex PCR. The data hold tens of thousands of clones, with 55% to 80% observed a single time. V gene TRBV28 combines with J gene TRBJ2-5; TRBD2 might be the D (6 bases). Sequenced sample: memory (CD45RA-) CD4+ T cells from blood. The receptor was derived from a human donor in good health. The CDR3 nucleotides are TGTGCCAGCAGCAAACAGGCTTCGGGGGAAGAGACCCAGTACTTC. Translated: CASSKQASGEETQYF. The full variable domain, completed using reference TRBV28 and TRBJ2-5, is DVKVTQSSRYLVKRTGEKVFLECVQDMDHENMFWYRQDPGLGLRLIYFSYDVKMKEKGDIPEGYSVSREKKERFSLILESASTNQTSMYLCASSKQASGEETQYFGPGTRLLVL.